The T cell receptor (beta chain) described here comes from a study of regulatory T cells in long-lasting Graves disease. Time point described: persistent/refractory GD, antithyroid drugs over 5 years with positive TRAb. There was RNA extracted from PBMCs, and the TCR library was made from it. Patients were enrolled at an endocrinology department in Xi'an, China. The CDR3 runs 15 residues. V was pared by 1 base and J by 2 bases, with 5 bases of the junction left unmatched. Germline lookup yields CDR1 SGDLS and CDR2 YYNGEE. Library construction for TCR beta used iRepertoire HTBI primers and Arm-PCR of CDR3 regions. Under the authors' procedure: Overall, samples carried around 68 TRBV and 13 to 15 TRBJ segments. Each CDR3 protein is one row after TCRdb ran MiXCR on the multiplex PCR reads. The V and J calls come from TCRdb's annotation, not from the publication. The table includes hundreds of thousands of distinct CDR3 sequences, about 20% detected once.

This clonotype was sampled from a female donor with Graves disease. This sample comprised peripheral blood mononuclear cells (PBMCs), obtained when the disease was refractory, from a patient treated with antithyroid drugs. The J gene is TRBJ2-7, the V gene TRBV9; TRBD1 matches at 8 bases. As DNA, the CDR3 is TGTGCCAGCAGCGTATCCGGGACAGGTCCCTACGAGCAGTACTTC. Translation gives CASSVSGTGPYEQYF.